This T cell receptor (beta chain) was sequenced during a study of beta chain features in type 1 diabetes. Study outcomes and limitations: Moderate yet significant TCRB CDR3 shortening was seen in Type 1 diabetes patients in all four CD4+ subsets.

The CDR3 has 14 amino acids. Trimming left V 11 bases short and J 5 bases short, with 21 bases between. The germline CDR1 and CDR2 sequences are SGHTA and FQGNSA. On this clone: The target antigen is unknown.

What was sequenced were expressed TCRB transcripts, since all of the isolated RNA had been reverse transcribed. Sequenced by immunoSEQ multiplex PCR; TCRdb stores in-frame clones only, minus some. Among hundreds of thousands of clones, roughly 13% were seen once, and the ten largest hold less than 0.025%. The chain employs TRBV7-2 and TRBJ2-5; D possibly corresponds to TRBD2 (6 bases). Sequencing input: naive CD4+ T cells from blood. This clonotype was obtained from a man aged 18 to 30 with type 1 diabetes. The CDR3 coding sequence is TGTGCCGGGCAGGGCGGCCAAGGAGGGGAGACCCAGTACTTC. This codes for CAGQGGQGGETQYF. The whole variable domain, remainder taken from reference TRBV7-2 and TRBJ2-5, is GAGVSQSPSNKVTEKGKDVELRCDPISGHTALYWYRQSLGQGLEFLIYFQGNSAPDKSGLPSDRFSAERTGGSVSTLTIQRTQQEDSAVYLCAGQGGQGGETQYFGPGTRLLVL.